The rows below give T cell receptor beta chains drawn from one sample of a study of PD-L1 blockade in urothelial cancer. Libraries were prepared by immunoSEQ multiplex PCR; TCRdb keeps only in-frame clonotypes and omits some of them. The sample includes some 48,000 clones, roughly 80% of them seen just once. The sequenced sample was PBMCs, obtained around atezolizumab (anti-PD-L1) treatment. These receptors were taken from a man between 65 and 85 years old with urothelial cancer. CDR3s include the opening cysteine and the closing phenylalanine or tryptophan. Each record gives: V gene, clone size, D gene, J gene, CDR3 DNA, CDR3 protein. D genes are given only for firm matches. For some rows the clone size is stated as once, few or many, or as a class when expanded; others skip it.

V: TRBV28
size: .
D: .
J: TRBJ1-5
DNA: TGTGCCAGCAGTCCCCCCCAGACAGTCAATCGCAATCAGCCCCAGCATTTT
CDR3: CASSPPQTVNRNQPQHF

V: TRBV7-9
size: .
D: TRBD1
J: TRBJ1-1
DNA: TGTGCCAGCAGCCTTCATGGGACAGCTGAAGCTTTCTTT
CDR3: CASSLHGTAEAFF

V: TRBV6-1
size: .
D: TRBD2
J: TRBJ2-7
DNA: TGTGCCAGCAGTGTGAAGAGGGAGGGCCGCGAGCAGTACTTC
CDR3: CASSVKREGREQYF

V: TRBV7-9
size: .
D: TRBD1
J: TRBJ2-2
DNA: TGTGCCAGCAGTCGCGGACAGGGGAACACCGGGGAGCTGTTTTTT
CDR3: CASSRGQGNTGELFF

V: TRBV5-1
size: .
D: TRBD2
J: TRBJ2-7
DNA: TGCGCCAGCAGCTTGGTAGGGGGCGGGGGGGCCTACGAGCAGTACTTC
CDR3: CASSLVGGGGAYEQYF

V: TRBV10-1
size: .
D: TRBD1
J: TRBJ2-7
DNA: TGCGCCAGCAGAGCTACAGGGGAAAGCGAGCAGTACTTC
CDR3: CASRATGESEQYF

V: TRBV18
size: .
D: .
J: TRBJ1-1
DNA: TGTGCCAGCTCACGCGGACAGTTTAACACTGAAGCTTTCTTT
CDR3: CASSRGQFNTEAFF

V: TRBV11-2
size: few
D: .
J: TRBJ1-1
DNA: TGTGCCAGCAGCTTCACAGGGAGGGACACTGAAGCTTTCTTT
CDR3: CASSFTGRDTEAFF

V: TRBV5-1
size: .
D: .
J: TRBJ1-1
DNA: TGCGCCAGCAGCTCGTCAGGGCGTACTGAAGCTTTCTTT
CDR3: CASSSSGRTEAFF

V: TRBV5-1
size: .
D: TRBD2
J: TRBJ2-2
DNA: TGCGCCAGCAGCATCGTAGCTAGCGGGATTACGAACACCGGGGAGCTGTTTTTT
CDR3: CASSIVASGITNTGELFF

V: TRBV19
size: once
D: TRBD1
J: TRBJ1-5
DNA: TGTGCCAGTACAGACAGGGCTGTTAATCAGCCCCAGCATTTT
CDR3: CASTDRAVNQPQHF

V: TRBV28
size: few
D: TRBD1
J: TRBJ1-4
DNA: TGTGCCAGCAGCATCGAAGACAGGGGGTTTATCGGTAATGAAAAACTGTTTTTT
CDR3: CASSIEDRGFIGNEKLFF

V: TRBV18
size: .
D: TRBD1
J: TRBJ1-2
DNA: TGTGCCAGCTCACCGACAGGGGGCTCGAATGGCTACACCTTC
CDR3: CASSPTGGSNGYTF

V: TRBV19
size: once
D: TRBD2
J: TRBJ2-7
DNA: TGTGCCAGTAGTCCCGGGAGGGGGGTCGAGCAGTACTTC
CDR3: CASSPGRGVEQYF

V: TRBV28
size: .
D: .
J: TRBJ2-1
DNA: TGTGCCAGCAGTCTACTCCGGGACATAAATGAGCAGTTCTTC
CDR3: CASSLLRDINEQFF

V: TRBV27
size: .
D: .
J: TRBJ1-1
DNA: TGTGCCAGCAGTCCGGGTACTGAAGCTTTCTTT
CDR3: CASSPGTEAFF

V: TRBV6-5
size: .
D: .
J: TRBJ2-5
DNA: TGTGCCAGCAGTTACCAGGACTATCCCAAGACCCAGTACTTC
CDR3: CASSYQDYPKTQYF

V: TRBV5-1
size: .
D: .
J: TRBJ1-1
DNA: TGCGCCAGCAGCTTGGGGACAGACACTGAAGCTTTCTTT
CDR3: CASSLGTDTEAFF

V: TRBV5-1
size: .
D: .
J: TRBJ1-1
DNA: TGCGCCAGCAGCTTGGAGGGAGGGGGGAACACTGAAGCTTTCTTT
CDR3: CASSLEGGGNTEAFF

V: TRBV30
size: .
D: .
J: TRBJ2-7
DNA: TGTGCCTGGAGTCCCCGTCTCCGTCCCTACGAGCAGTACTTC
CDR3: CAWSPRLRPYEQYF

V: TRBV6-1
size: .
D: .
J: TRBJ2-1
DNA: TGTGCCAGCAGCGTCAGCGGCAATGAGCAGTTCTTC
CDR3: CASSVSGNEQFF

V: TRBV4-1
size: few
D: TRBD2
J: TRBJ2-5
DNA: TGCGCCAGCAGCATAGGACTAGCGGGAGGGCAAGAGACCCAGTACTTC
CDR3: CASSIGLAGGQETQYF

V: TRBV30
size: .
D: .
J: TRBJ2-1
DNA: TGTGCCTGGTCCCCAAAGGGACTTTACTACAATGAGCAGTTCTTC
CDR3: CAWSPKGLYYNEQFF

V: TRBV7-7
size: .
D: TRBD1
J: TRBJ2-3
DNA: TGTGCTAGCAGCCTGGGGACAGAGGGCTCAGATACGCAGTATTTT
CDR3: CASSLGTEGSDTQYF

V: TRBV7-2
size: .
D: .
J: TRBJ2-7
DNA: TGTGCCAGCAGCTTAGGGCTGTACAGCTACGAGCAGTACTTC
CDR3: CASSLGLYSYEQYF

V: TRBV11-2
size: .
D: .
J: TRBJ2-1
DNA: TGTGCCAGCAGCCCAGTGACAGGCGAGCAGTTCTTC
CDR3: CASSPVTGEQFF

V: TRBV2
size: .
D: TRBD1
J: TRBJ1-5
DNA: TGTGCCAGCAGGGGCGGACAGGGAAGGGCTAATCAGCCCCAGCATTTT
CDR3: CASRGGQGRANQPQHF

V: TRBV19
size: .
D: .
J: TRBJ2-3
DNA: TGTGCCAGTAGTATCACCTACCTCACAGATACGCAGTATTTT
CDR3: CASSITYLTDTQYF

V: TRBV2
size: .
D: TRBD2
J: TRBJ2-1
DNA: TGTGCCAGCAGACCGACTAGCGGAGAATACAATGAGCAGTTCTTC
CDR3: CASRPTSGEYNEQFF

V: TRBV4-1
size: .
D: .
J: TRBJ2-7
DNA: TGCGCCAGCAGCCAAGACCCCACCGGATTGGGCTACGAGCAGTACTTC
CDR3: CASSQDPTGLGYEQYF